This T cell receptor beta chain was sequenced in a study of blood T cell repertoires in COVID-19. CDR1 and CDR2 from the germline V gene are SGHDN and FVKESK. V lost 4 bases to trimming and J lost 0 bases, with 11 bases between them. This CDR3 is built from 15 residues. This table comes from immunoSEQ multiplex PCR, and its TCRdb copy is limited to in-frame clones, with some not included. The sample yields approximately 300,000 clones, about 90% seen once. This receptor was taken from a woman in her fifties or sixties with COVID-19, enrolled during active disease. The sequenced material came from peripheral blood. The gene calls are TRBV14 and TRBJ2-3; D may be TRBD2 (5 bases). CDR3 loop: CASSRGILSTDTQYF. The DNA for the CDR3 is TGTGCCAGCAGCCGAGGGATCCTGAGCACAGATACGCAGTATTTT.